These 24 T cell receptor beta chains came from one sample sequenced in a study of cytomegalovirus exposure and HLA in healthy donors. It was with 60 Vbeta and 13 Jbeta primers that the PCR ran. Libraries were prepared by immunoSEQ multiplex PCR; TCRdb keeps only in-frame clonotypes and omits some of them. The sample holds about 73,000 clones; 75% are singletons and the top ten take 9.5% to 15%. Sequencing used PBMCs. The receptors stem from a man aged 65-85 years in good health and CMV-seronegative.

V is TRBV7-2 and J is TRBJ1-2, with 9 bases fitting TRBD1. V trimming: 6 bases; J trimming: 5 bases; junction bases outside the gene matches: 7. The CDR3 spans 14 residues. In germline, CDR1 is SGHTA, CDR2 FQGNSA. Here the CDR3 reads CASSSRDRVYGYTF. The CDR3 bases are TGTGCCAGCAGTTCAAGGGACAGGGTTTATGGCTACACCTTC.

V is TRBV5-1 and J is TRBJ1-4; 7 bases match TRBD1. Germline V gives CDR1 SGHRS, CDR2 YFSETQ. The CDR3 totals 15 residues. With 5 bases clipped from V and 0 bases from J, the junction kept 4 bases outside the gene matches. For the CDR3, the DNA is TGCGCCAGCAGGATACAGGGGTCAACTAATGAAAAACTGTTTTTT. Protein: CASRIQGSTNEKLFF.

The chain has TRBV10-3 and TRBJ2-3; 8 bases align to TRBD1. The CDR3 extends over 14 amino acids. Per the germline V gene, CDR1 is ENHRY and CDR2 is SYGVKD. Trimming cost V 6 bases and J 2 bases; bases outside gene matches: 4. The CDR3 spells CAIREGQDTDTQYF. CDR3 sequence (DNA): TGTGCCATCAGAGAGGGACAGGACACAGATACGCAGTATTTT.

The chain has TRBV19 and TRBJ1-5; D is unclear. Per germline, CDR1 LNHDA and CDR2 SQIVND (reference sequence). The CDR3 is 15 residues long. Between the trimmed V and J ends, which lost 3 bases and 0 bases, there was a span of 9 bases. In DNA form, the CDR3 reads TGTGCCAGTAGTATCGGAGGGATTAGCAATCAGCCCCAGCATTTT. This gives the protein CASSIGGISNQPQHF. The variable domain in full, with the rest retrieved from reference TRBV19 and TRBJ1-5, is DGGITQSPKYLFRKEGQNVTLSCEQNLNHDAMYWYRQDPGQGLRLIYYSQIVNDFQKGDIAEGYSVSREKKESFPLTVTSAQKNPTAFYLCASSIGGISNQPQHFGDGTRLSIL.

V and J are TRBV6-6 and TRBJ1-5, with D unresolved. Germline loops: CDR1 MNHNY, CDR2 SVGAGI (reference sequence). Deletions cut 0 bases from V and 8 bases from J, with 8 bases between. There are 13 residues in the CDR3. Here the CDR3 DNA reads TGTGCCAGCAGTTACTCGATCACGGAGCCCCAGCATTTT. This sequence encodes CASSYSITEPQHF.

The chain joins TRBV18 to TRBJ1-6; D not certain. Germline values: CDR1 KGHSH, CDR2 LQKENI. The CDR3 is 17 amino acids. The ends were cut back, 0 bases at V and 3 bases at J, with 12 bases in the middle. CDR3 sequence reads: CASSPPNERSYNSPLHF. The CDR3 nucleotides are TGTGCCAGCTCACCACCCAACGAACGGAGCTATAATTCACCCCTCCACTTT.

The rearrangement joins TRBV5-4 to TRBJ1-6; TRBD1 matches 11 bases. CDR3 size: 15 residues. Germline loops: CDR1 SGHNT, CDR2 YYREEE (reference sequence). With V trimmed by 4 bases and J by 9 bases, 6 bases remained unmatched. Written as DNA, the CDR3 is TGTGCCAGCAGCCTGGGACAGGGGGTACCTTCACCCCTCCACTTT. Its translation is CASSLGQGVPSPLHF.

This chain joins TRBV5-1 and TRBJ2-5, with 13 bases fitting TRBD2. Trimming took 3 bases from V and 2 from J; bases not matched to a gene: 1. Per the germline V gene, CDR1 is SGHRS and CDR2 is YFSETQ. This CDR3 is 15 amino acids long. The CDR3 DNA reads TGCGCCAGCAGCTCACTAGCGGGGGGGCAAGAGACCCAGTACTTC. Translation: CASSSLAGGQETQYF.

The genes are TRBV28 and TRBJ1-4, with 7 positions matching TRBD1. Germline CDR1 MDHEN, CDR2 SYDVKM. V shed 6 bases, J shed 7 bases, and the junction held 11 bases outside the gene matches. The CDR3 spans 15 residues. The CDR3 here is CASSPGDRRSEKLFF. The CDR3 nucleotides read TGTGCCAGCAGCCCGGGGGACAGAAGAAGTGAAAAACTGTTTTTT.

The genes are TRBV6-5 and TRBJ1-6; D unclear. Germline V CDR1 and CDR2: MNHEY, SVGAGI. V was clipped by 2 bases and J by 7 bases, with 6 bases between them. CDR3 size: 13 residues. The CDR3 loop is CASSYLSNSPLHF. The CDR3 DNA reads TGTGCCAGCAGTTACCTGTCCAATTCACCCCTCCACTTT.

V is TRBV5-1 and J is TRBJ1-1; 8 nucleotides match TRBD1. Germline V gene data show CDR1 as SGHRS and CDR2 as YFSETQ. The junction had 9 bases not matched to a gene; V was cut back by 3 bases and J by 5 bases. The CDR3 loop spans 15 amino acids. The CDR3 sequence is CASSSKDRVGTEAFF. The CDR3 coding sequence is TGCGCCAGCAGCTCGAAGGACAGGGTTGGAACTGAAGCTTTCTTT.

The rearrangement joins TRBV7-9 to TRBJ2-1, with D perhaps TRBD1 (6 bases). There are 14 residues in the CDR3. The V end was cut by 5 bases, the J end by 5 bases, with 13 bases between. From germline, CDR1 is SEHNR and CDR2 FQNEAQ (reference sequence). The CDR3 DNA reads TGTGCCAGCAGCCGGCAGGGGCTGGACAATGAGCAGTTCTTC. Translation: CASSRQGLDNEQFF.

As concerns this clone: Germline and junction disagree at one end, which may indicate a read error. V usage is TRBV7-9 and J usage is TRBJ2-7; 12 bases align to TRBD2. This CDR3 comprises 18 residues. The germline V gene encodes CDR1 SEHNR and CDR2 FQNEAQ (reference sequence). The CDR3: CSSSSGLAGYLNSYEQYF. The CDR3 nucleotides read TGTTCCAGCAGCTCTGGACTAGCGGGATACCTCAACTCCTACGAGCAGTACTTC.

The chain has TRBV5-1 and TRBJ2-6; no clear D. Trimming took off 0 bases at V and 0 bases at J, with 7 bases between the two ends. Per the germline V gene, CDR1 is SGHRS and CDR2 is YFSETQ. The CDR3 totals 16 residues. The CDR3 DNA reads TGCGCCAGCAGCTTGGTCGGTATCTCTGGGGCCAACGTCCTGACTTTC. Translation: CASSLVGISGANVLTF.

The CDR3 nucleotides are TGTGCCAGCAGCTCGAACCGGGGGGCTGGCACCGGGGAGCTGTTTTTT. Protein product: CASSSNRGAGTGELFF. This chain joins TRBV7-2 and TRBJ2-2, with a weak D call TRBD2 (7 bases). The V gene lost 4 bases and the J gene lost 4 bases, with 16 bases spanning the gap. Germline V gene sequence: CDR1 SGHTA, CDR2 FQGNSA. CDR3 length: 16 amino acids. Full variable domain (remainder filled in from reference TRBV7-2 and TRBJ2-2): GAGVSQSPSNKVTEKGKDVELRCDPISGHTALYWYRQSLGQGLEFLIYFQGNSAPDKSGLPSDRFSAERTGGSVSTLTIQRTQQEDSAVYLCASSSNRGAGTGELFFGEGSRLTVL.

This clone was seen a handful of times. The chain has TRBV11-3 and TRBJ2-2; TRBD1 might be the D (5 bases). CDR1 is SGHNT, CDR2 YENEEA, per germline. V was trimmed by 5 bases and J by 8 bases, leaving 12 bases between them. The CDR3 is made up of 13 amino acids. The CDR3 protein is CASSKSQGGELFF. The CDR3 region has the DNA TGTGCCAGCAGCAAATCTCAGGGAGGGGAGCTGTTTTTT. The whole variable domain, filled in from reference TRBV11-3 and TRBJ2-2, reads EAGVVQSPRYKIIEKKQPVAFWCNPISGHNTLYWYLQNLGQGPELLIRYENEEAVDDSQLPKDRFSAERLKGVDSTLKIQPAELGDSAVYLCASSKSQGGELFFGEGSRLTVL.

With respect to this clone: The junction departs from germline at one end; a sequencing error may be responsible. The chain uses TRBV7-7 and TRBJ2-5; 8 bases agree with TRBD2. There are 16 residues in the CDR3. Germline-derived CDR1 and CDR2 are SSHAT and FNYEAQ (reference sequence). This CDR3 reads CASSFGGAGEGETQYF. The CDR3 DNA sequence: TGTGCTAGCAGCTTCGGCGGAGCGGGAGAAGGAGAGACCCAGTACTTC.

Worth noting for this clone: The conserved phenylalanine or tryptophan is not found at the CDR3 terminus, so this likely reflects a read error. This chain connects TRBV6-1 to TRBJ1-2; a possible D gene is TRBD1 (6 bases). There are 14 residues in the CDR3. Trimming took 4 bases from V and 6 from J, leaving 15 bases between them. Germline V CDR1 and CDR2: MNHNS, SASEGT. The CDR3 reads CASSVLRGADGYTS. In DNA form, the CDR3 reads TGTGCCAGCAGTGTCCTTCGGGGGGCAGATGGCTACACCTCC.

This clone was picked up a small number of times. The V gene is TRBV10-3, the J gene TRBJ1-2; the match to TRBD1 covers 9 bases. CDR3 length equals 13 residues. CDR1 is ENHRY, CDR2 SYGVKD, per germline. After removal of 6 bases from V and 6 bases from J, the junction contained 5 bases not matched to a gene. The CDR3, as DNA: TGTGCCATCAGAGTCCGACAGGGGGATGGCTACACCTTC. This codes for CAIRVRQGDGYTF.

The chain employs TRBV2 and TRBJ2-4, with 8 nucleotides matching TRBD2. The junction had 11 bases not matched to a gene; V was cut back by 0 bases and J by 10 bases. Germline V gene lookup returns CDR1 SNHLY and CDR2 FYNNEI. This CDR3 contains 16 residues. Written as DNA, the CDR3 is TGTGCCAGCAGTGAAGCCGAAGCGGGGGCCCGTACAATTCAGTACTTC. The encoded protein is CASSEAEAGARTIQYF.

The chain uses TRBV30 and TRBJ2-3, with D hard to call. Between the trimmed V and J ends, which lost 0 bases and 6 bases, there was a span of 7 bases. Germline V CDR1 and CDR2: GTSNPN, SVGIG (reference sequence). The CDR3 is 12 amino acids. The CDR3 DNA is TGTGCCTGGAGTGTAGACTTTGATACGCAGTATTTT. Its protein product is CAWSVDFDTQYF.

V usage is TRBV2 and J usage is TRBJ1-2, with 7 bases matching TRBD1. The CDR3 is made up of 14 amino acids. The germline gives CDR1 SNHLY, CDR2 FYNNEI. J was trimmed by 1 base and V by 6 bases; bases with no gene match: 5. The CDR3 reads CASRRGQYNYGYTF. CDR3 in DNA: TGTGCCAGCAGGAGGGGACAGTATAACTATGGCTACACCTTC.

CDR3 amino acids: CAISPGRGNQPQHF. In nucleotides, the CDR3 is TGTGCCATCTCACCCGGGCGGGGGAATCAGCCCCAGCATTTT. The gene calls are TRBV10-3 and TRBJ1-5; a weak D match, TRBD1 (5 bases). The CDR3 spans 14 residues. The germline CDR1 and CDR2 sequences are ENHRY and SYGVKD. The V end was cut by 8 bases, the J end by 4 bases, with 15 bases between.

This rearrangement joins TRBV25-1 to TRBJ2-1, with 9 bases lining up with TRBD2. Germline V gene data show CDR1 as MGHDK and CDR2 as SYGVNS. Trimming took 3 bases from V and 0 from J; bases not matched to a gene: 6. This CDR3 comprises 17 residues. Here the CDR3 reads CASSDWTSAYSYNEQFF. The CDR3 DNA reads TGTGCCAGCAGTGATTGGACTAGCGCCTACTCCTACAATGAGCAGTTCTTC.